The 10 T cell receptor beta chains below all came from one sample that was sequenced in a study of T cell responses to AZD1222 COVID-19 vaccine. Generated by immunoSEQ multiplex PCR, the TCRdb table keeps only in-frame clones and is missing some. The sample yields 100,000 to 120,000 clones, roughly 90% seen once. Material: peripheral blood, obtained on day 0 of AZD1222 vaccination. The receptors here all came from an adult in good health.

This clone was counted only a few times. The gene calls are TRBV9 and TRBJ2-7, with 12 bases matching TRBD2. The V gene's germline CDR1 is SGDLS and CDR2 YYNGEE. After removal of 2 bases from V and 3 bases from J, the junction contained 3 bases not matched to a gene. CDR3 size: 15 residues. CDR3 amino acids: CASSVGTSGHYEQYF. The CDR3 DNA is TGTGCCAGCAGCGTTGGGACTAGCGGGCACTACGAGCAGTACTTC.

The chain links TRBV30 to TRBJ2-7, with D possibly being TRBD2 (6 bases). There are 14 residues in the CDR3. Germline V gene lookup returns CDR1 GTSNPN and CDR2 SVGIG (reference sequence). Trimming left V 3 bases short and J 5 bases short, with 17 bases between. DNA of the CDR3: TGTGCCTGGAGACAGGATGGAGGGGTAAACGAGCAGTACTTC. Its protein is CAWRQDGGVNEQYF.

The chain recombines TRBV4-1 with TRBJ2-5; TRBD2 matches 8 bases. CDR1 MGHRA and CDR2 YSYEKL come from the germline V gene. The CDR3 is 16 residues long. V was pared by 1 base and J by 7 bases, with 11 bases of the junction left unmatched. The CDR3: CASSQGLGAGVRTQYF. Here the CDR3 DNA reads TGCGCCAGCAGCCAAGGGTTAGGAGCGGGGGTTCGGACCCAGTACTTC.

DNA for the CDR3: TGTGCCAGTACCCAAGGGGGGGGGTATAGCAATCAGCCCCAGCATTTT. It yields the protein CASTQGGGYSNQPQHF. The chain combines TRBV19 with TRBJ1-5, with D perhaps TRBD1 (6 bases). The CDR3 has 16 residues. Germline-derived CDR1 and CDR2 are LNHDA and SQIVND (reference sequence). Trimming shortened V by 7 bases and J by 0 bases, and 16 bases separated the two germline ends.

The CDR3: CASSISEYSNQPQHF. The CDR3 nucleotides are TGTGCCAGTAGTATTTCAGAGTATAGCAATCAGCCCCAGCATTTT. V and J are TRBV19 and TRBJ1-5; D unclear. This CDR3 has 15 amino acids. V lost 3 bases, J lost 0 bases, and 9 bases lay in between. Germline V gene sequence: CDR1 LNHDA, CDR2 SQIVND (reference sequence).

This clone was counted once. V usage is TRBV6-5 and J usage is TRBJ2-7; D might be TRBD1 (6 bases). Between the trimmed V and J ends, which lost 7 bases and 1 base, there was a span of 14 bases. The CDR3 has 14 amino acids. Germline CDR1 MNHEY, CDR2 SVGAGI. The DNA of the CDR3 is TGTGCCAGCATCCGACAGGTGGGTTCCTACGAGCAGTACTTC. Protein product: CASIRQVGSYEQYF.

The V gene is TRBV5-6, the J gene TRBJ1-2; 7 nucleotides align to TRBD1. Germline CDR1 and CDR2: SGHDT and YYEEEE. J gave up 0 bases and V 3 bases, and 2 bases lay outside the gene matches. The CDR3 covers 14 residues. The CDR3 is CASSWGTANYGYTF. CDR3 DNA sequence: TGTGCCAGCAGCTGGGGGACAGCTAACTATGGCTACACCTTC.

This chain links TRBV7-6 with TRBJ2-3, with D possibly being TRBD1 (5 bases). Germline CDR1 is SGHVS and CDR2 is FNYEAQ. V shed 2 bases and J shed 4 bases, with 10 bases lying between them. This CDR3 region has 14 residues. The CDR3 DNA reads as TGTGCCAGCAGCTTATATCAGGGCCCAGATACGCAGTATTTT. Protein sequence: CASSLYQGPDTQYF.

The chain recombines TRBV19 with TRBJ1-2; no firm D call. The V end was cut by 4 bases, the J end by 3 bases, with 15 bases between. The CDR3 is 15 residues long. Germline-derived CDR1 and CDR2 are LNHDA and SQIVND (reference sequence). CDR3 nucleotides: TGTGCCAGTAGTACAGTGACAAACAGAGACTATGGCTACACCTTC. This gives the protein CASSTVTNRDYGYTF.

V is TRBV6-5 and J is TRBJ2-3, with D unclear. The germline V and J ends were trimmed by 7 bases and 5 bases, with 16 bases remaining between them. The CDR3 loop spans 14 amino acids. Per germline, CDR1 MNHEY and CDR2 SVGAGI. CDR3 protein: CASTVGVLGDTQYF. CDR3 bases: TGTGCCAGCACCGTGGGCGTTCTGGGAGATACGCAGTATTTT.